This note documents a single T cell receptor beta chain sequence. Study processing details: Estimation of nucleated cell counts was performed using reference gene primer amplification. This table comes from immunoSEQ multiplex PCR, and its TCRdb copy is limited to in-frame clones, with some not included. V and J calls and clone size are those listed in that table; D and trimming were worked out from the DNA. The table lists around 250,000 clones, approximately 87% of them singletons. The sample is drawn from a study of blood T cell repertoires in COVID-19. On the study more broadly: Some COVID-19 samples were acute and others convalescent; all came from the United States, Italy and Spain. The analysed material was cDNA or gDNA that came from T cells, B-cell-depleted T cells, or PBMCs.

Per germline, CDR1 SGHTA and CDR2 FQGNSA. The CDR3 has 17 amino acids. V lost 5 bases and J lost 6, with 24 bases in between. Sequenced input: peripheral blood. This clonotype originated in a man aged 55 to 70 with acute or convalescent COVID-19. V usage is TRBV7-2 and J usage is TRBJ2-3; tentative D call: TRBD2 (6 bases). The CDR3 sequence: CASSPGMGGGVLDTQYF. The CDR3 nucleotides are TGTGCCAGCAGCCCCGGAATGGGGGGTGGGGTTTTGGATACGCAGTATTTT.